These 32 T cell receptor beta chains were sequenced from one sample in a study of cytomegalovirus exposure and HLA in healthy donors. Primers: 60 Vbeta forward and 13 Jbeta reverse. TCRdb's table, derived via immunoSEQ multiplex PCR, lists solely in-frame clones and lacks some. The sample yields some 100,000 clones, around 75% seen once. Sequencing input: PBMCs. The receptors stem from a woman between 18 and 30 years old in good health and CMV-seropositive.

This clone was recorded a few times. CDR3: CASRAGTGPFDEQFF. The CDR3 region has the DNA TGTGCCAGCAGAGCCGGGACAGGGCCCTTCGATGAGCAGTTCTTC. The genes are TRBV6-4 and TRBJ2-1, with 9 positions matching TRBD1. Germline values: CDR1 MRHNA, CDR2 SNTAGT. The CDR3 sequence is 15 residues long. Losses at the gene ends were 6 bases for V and 8 bases for J; bases not matched to a gene: 11.

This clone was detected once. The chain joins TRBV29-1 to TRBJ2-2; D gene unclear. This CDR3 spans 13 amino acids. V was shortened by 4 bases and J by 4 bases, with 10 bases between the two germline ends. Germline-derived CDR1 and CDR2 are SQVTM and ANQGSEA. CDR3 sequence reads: CSVAYAGTGELFF. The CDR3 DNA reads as TGCAGCGTTGCTTACGCCGGCACCGGGGAGCTGTTTTTT.

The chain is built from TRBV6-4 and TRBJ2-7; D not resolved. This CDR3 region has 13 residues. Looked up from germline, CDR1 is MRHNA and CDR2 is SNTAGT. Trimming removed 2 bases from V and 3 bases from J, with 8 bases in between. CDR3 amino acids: CASSDKFGYEQYF. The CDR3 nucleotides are TGTGCCAGCAGTGACAAATTCGGCTACGAGCAGTACTTC.

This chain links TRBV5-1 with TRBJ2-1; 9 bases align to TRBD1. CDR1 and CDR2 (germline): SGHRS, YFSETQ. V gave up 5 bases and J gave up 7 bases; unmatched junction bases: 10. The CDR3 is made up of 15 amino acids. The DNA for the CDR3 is TGCGCCAGCAGTTCGGACAGGGGCGAAAGAAATGAGCAGTTCTTC. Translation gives CASSSDRGERNEQFF.

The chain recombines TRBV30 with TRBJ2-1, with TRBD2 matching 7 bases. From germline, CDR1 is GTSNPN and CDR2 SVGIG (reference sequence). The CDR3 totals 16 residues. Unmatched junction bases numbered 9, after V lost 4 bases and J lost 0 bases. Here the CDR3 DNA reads TGTGCCTGGAATGGGTTAGCGGGCCGCTCCTACAATGAGCAGTTCTTC. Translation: CAWNGLAGRSYNEQFF. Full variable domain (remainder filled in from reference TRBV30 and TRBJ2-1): SQTIHQWPATLVQPVGSPLSLECTVEGTSNPNLYWYRQAAGRGLQLLFYSVGIGQISSEVPQNLSASRPQDRQFILSSKKLLLSDSGFYLCAWNGLAGRSYNEQFFGPGTRLTVL.

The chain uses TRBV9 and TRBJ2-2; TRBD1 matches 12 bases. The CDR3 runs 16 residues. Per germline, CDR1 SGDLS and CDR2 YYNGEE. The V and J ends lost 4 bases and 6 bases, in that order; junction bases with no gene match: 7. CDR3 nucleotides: TGTGCCAGCAGCCCCACCGGGACAGGGGGCCCCGGGGAGCTGTTTTTT. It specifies CASSPTGTGGPGELFF.

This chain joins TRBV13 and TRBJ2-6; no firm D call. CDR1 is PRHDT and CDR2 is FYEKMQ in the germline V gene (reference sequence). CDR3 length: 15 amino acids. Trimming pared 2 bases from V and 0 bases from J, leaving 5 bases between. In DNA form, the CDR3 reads TGTGCCAGCAGCTTAAGTAGCTCTGGGGCCAACGTCCTGACTTTC. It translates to CASSLSSSGANVLTF.

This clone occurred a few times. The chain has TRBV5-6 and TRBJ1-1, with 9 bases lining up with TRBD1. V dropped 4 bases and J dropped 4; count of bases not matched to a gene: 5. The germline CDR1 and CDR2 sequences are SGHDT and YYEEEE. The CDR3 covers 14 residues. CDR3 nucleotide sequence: TGTGCCAGCAGCCGACAGGGGGGTGGCACTGAAGCTTTCTTT. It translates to CASSRQGGGTEAFF.

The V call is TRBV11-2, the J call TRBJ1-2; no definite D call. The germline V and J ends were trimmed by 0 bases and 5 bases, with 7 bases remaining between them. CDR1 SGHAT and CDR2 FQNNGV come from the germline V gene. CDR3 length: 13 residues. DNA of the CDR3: TGTGCCAGCAGCTTAGATCGAGTTTATGGCTACACCTTC. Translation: CASSLDRVYGYTF.

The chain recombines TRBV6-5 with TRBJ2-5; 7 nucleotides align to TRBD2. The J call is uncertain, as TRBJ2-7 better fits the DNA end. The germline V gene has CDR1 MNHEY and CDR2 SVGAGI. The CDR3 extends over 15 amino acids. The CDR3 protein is CASKGLIAGAYEQYF. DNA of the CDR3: TGTGCCAGCAAGGGGTTGATTGCGGGGGCCTACGAGCAGTACTTC.

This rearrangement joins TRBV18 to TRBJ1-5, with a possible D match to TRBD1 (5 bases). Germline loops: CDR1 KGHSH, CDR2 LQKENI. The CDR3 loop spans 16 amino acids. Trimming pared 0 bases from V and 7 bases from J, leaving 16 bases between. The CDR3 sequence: CASSPPMGRARQPQHF. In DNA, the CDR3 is TGTGCCAGCTCACCACCTATGGGCAGGGCGAGGCAGCCCCAGCATTTT.

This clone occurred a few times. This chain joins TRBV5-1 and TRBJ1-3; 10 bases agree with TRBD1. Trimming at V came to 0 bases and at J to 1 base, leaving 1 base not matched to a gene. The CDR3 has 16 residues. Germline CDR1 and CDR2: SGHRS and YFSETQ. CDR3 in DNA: TGCGCCAGCAGCTTGGGGGACAGGGGATCTGGAAACACCATATATTTT. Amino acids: CASSLGDRGSGNTIYF.

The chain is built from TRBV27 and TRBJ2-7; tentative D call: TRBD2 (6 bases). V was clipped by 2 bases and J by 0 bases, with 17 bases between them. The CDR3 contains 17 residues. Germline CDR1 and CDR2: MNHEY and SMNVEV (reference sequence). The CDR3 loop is CASSLDGEVFSSYEQYF. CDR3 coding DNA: TGTGCCAGCAGTTTAGACGGGGAGGTTTTTAGCTCCTACGAGCAGTACTTC.

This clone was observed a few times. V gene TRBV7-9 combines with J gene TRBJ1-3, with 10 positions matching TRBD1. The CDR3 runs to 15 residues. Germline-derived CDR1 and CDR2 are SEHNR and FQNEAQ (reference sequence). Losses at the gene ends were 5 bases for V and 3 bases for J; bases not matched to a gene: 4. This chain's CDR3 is CASSTGQGLGNTIYF. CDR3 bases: TGTGCCAGCAGCACGGGACAGGGGCTTGGAAACACCATATATTTT.

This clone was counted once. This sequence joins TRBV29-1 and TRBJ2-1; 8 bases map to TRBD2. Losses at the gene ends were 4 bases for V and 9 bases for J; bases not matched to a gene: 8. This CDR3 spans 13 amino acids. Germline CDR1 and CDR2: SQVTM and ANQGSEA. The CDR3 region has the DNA TGCAGCGTTGGGGAGACTAGCGAGGTTGAGCAGTTCTTC. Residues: CSVGETSEVEQFF.

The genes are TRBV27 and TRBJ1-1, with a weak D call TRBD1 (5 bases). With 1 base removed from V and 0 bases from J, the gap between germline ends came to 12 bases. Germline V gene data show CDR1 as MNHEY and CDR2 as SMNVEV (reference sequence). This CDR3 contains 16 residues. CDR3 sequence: CASSLLSGNMNTEAFF. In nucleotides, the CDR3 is TGTGCCAGCAGTTTATTGTCAGGGAATATGAACACTGAAGCTTTCTTT.

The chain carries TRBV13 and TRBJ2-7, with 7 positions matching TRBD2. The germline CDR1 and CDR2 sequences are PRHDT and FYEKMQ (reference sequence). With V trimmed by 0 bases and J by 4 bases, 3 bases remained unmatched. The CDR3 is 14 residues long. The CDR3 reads CASSLGLAAYEQYF. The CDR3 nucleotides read TGTGCCAGCAGCTTAGGGCTAGCGGCGTACGAGCAGTACTTC.

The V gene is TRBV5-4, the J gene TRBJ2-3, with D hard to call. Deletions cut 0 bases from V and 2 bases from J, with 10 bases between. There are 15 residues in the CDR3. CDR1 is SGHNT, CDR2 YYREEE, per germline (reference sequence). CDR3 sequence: CASSLDIELTDTQYF. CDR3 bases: TGTGCCAGCAGCTTGGATATAGAGCTCACAGATACGCAGTATTTT.

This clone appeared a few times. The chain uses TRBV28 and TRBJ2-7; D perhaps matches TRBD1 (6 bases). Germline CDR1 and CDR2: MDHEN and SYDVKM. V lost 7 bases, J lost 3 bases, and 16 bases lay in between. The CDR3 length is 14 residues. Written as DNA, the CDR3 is TGTGCCAGCAACATCCCCACAGGGAACTACGAGCAGTACTTC. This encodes CASNIPTGNYEQYF. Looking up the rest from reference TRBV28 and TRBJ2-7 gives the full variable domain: DVKVTQSSRYLVKRTGEKVFLECVQDMDHENMFWYRQDPGLGLRLIYFSYDVKMKEKGDIPEGYSVSREKKERFSLILESASTNQTSMYLCASNIPTGNYEQYFGPGTRLTVT.

The CDR3, as DNA: TGTGCCATCAGGGGTGCGGGAGCGGGAACCGGGGAGCTGTTTTTT. Its translation is CAIRGAGAGTGELFF. The V and J genes are TRBV10-3 and TRBJ2-2; TRBD2 aligns across 7 bases. CDR1 is ENHRY, CDR2 SYGVKD, per germline. The junction had 9 bases not matched to a gene; V was cut back by 6 bases and J by 5 bases. The length of the CDR3 is 15 residues.

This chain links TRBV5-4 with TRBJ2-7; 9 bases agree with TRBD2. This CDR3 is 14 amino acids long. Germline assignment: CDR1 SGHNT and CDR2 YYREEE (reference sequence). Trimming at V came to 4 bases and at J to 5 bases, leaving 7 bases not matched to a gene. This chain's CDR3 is CASSRGTSFHEQYF. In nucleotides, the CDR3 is TGTGCCAGCAGCAGAGGGACTAGCTTCCACGAGCAGTACTTC. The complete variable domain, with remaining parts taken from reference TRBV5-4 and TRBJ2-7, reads ETGVTQSPTHLIKTRGQQVTLRCSSQSGHNTVSWYQQALGQGPQFIFQYYREEENGRGNFPPRFSGLQFPNYSSELNVNALELDDSALYLCASSRGTSFHEQYFGPGTRLTVT.

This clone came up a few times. The CDR3 is CASSSRGDTQYF. The CDR3 DNA reads as TGTGCCAGCAGCTCGCGAGGGGATACGCAGTATTTT. This chain connects TRBV7-2 to TRBJ2-3, with a weak D call TRBD2 (5 bases). With 4 bases removed from V and 6 bases from J, the gap between germline ends came to 8 bases. The V gene's germline CDR1 is SGHTA and CDR2 FQGNSA. The length of the CDR3 is 12 residues.

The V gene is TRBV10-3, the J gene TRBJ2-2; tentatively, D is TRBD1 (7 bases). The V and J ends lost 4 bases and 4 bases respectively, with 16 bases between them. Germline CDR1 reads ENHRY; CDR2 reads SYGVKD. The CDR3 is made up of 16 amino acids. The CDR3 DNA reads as TGTGCCATCAGTGGCTCAGGGGGGACTGGCACCGGGGAGCTGTTTTTT. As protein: CAISGSGGTGTGELFF.

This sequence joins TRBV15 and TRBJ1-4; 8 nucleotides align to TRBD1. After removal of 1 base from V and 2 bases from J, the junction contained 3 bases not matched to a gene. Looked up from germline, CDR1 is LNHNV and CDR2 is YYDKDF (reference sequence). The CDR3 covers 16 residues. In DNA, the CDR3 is TGTGCCACCAGCAGAGCCAGGGGGCTTACTAATGAAAAACTGTTTTTT. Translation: CATSRARGLTNEKLFF.

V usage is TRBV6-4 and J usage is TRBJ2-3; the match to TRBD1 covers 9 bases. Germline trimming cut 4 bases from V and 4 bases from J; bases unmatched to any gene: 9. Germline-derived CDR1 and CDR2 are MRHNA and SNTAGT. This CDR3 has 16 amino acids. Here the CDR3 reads CASSATGTGSSDTQYF. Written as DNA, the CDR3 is TGTGCCAGCAGTGCCACCGGGACAGGGTCCTCAGATACGCAGTATTTT.

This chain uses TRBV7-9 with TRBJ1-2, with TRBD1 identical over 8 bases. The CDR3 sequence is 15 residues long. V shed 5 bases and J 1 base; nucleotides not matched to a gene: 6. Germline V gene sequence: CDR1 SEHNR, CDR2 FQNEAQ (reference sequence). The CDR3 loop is CASSETGELNYGYTF. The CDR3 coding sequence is TGTGCCAGCAGCGAGACAGGGGAACTTAACTATGGCTACACCTTC.

CDR3 nucleotides: TGTGCCAGCAGCCCTACAGGGGGGTACACTGAAGCTTTCTTT. This gives the protein CASSPTGGYTEAFF. The chain couples TRBV7-3 to TRBJ1-1, with 8 bases that match TRBD1. The J segment lost 3 bases and the V segment lost 5 bases, leaving 5 bases of the junction unmatched. The CDR3 contains 14 residues. From germline, CDR1 is SGHTA and CDR2 FQGTGA.

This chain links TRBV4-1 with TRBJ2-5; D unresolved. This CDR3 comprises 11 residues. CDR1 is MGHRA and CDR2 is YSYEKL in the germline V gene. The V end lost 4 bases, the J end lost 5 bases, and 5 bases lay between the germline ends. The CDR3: CASSRGETQYF. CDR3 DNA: TGCGCCAGCAGCCGAGGTGAGACCCAGTACTTC.

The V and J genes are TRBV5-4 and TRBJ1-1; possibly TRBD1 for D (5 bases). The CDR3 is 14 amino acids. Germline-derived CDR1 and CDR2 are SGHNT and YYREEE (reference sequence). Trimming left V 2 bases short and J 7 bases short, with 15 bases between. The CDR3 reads CASSLLDGQDEAFF. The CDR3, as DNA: TGTGCCAGCAGCTTATTAGATGGACAAGATGAAGCTTTCTTT.

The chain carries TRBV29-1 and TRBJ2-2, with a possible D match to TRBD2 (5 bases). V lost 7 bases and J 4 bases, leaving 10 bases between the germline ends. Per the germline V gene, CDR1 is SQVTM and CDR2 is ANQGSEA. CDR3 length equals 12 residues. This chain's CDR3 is CSAGGSTGELFF. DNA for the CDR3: TGCAGCGCGGGTGGGAGCACCGGGGAGCTGTTTTTT.

CDR3 bases: TGCGCCACCTTTTTCCGCTCAGGGGCACTAGCCAAAAACATTCAGTACTTC. The encoded protein is CATFFRSGALAKNIQYF. V is TRBV10-1 and J is TRBJ2-4; tentatively, D is TRBD1 (6 bases). Germline CDR1 is WNHNN and CDR2 is SYGVQD (reference sequence). Trimming took 10 bases from V and 0 from J, leaving 22 bases between them. This CDR3 contains 17 residues.

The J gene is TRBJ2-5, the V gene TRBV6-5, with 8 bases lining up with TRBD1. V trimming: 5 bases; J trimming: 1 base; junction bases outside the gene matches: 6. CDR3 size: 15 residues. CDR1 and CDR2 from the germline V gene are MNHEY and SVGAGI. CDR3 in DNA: TGTGCCAGCAGTGCAGGACAGGGAGCCCAAGAGACCCAGTACTTC. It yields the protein CASSAGQGAQETQYF.